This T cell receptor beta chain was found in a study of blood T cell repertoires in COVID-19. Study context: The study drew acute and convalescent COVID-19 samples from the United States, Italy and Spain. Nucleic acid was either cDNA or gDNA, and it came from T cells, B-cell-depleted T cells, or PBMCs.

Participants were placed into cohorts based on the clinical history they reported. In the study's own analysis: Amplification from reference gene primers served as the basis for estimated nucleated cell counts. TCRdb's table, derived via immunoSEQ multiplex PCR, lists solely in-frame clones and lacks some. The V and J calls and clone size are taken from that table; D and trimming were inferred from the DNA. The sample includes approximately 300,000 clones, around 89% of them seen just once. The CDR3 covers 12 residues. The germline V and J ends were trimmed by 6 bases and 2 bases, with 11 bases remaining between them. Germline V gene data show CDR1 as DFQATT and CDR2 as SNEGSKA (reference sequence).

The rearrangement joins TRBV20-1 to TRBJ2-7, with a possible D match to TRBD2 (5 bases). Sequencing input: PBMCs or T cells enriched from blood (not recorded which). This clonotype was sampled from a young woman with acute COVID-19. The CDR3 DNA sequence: TGCAGTGCCAGTAGCGCAACCTACGAGCAGTACTTC. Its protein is CSASSATYEQYF.